The entry below gives a single T cell receptor (beta chain) sequence along with its context. A single count supports this clone. The antigen this receptor binds is unknown. Base qualities are missing; no much larger clone stands one base away. The cohort was made up of 666 healthy bone marrow donors. All cohort members were sampled while nominally healthy, although unrecorded immune exposures were likely present. The donor tested CMV seronegative and was one of the 352 seronegative cohort members. Each donor provided a peripheral blood sample, and peripheral blood mononuclear cells were used for TCR beta sequencing. Genomic DNA extraction from the blood cell samples was performed with the Qiagen DNeasy Blood Extraction Kit. The entry originates in a study of cytomegalovirus exposure and HLA in healthy donors (dated by TCRdb to about 2017). Broadly, across the study: An earlier analysis of roughly 570 of the donors reported about 300 Gb of sequence data and approximately 120 million unique TCR beta sequences obtained from approximately 180 million T cells. Several DR-DQ haplotypes were treated as single units for association and clustering because of strong linkage in the cohort. Among the 398 genotyped donors, about 83% belonged to the genetic ancestry cluster associated with self-reported Caucasian donors. All discovery cohort repertoires had been generated using a single sequencing platform. Typing coverage differed by locus: A, B, C, DRB1 and DQB1 were typed in roughly 620-640 donors, DQA1 in approximately 520, DPA1 in approximately 600, and DPB1 in approximately 450. The study used immunosequencing to profile the T cell repertoires of approximately 690 subjects and linked those repertoires to cytomegalovirus serostatus. The aim of the study was to test whether cataloging public T cell receptors could identify signatures of past pathogen exposure. An early release covering 550 to 650 HLA-typed donors comprised about 300 gigabases of sequencing data and tens of millions of unique TCR sequences. In the later analysis, no new phenotypic data were used to find candidate immune exposures; instead, reliance was placed on TCR beta sequences and their occurrence across donors. An earlier analysis of some 500 of the donors used high-throughput TCR beta sequencing to judge whether each TCR beta V gene segment behaved as functional or pseudogenic. Genome-wide SNP genotypes for about 65% of the 666 donors were used in a later genetic analysis, which treated that subset as a discovery cohort. Donor age, sex, ethnicity and CMV serostatus were collected together with the repertoire data. HLA typing included class I and class II loci at four-digit resolution. A separate validation cohort of some 130 different subjects was used in addition to the roughly 620-subject first cohort. To predict cytomegalovirus infection status, the study combined high-throughput TCR immunosequencing, statistical association of individual TCRs with disease status, and machine learning. Across around 400 genotyped donors of the cohort, an average of about 200,000 unique TCR beta nucleotide sequences per donor were sequenced, and 15% to 20% of those sequences were non-productive. In a later analysis, previously published TCR beta repertoires from 666 donors were re-analyzed and high-resolution HLA genotyping was added so that TCR occurrence patterns could be studied.

The study at large found these results: In a later analysis, most CMV-associated TCR beta chains were found to appear HLA-restricted, with HLA associations seemingly driven largely by CMV exposure. In a later genetic analysis, fewer N-insertions in productive TCRs were reported among donors in an Asian-associated ancestry cluster than the roughly 700-donor mean. V-gene and J-gene trimming of TCR beta chains was associated with a missense DCLRE1C variant in a later genetic analysis, and the association was replicated in an independent cohort. Because counts were too low, some 16 rarely observed V segments, including chromosome 9 orphons, were excluded from the earlier analysis of 587 of the donors. Assigning TCR associations to individual alleles was difficult when HLA alleles, especially DR and DQ, strongly co-occurred. Because some donors lacked HLA typing at each locus, the association tests relied only on the typed subset. Linkage disequilibrium might explain the correlated functional status among segregating V segments, but an unknown experimental factor could not be excluded. Broadly in line with IMGT annotations, most TCR beta V segments showed up in productive rearrangements about 87% or about 30% of the time in an earlier analysis of approximately 640 of the donors. A total of 150 or so TCR beta chains were listed by the study as associated with cytomegalovirus. The authors suggested that the approach could potentially be generalized to other disease states and immunological phenotypes. Compared with equally common non-associated chains, HLA-associated TCR beta chains in a later analysis were more clonally expanded and had lower generation probabilities. A cluster of highly shared sequence variants was judged likely to represent a technical artifact of the sequencing pipeline. CMV serostatus was the only immune exposure information available for the cohort. Some IMGT-functional V segments, including TRBV6-2 and TRBV6-3, could not be told apart with the 87-base-pair reads, so those segments were excluded. The cohort was sequenced for TCR beta chains only, and without alpha or paired-chain data the features that could be detected were limited. A later analysis found that TCR association rates varied across HLA loci, with DRB1 alleles showing the most associated TCRs and HLA-C alleles the fewest. A further reported finding was that TCR beta sequences accurately predicted the HLA-A and HLA-B alleles for most subjects in the first cohort. In a later analysis, some 17,000 TCR beta sequences were associated with specific HLA alleles at a false discovery rate of 0.05. The presence/absence analyses assumed that sequencing depth was roughly uniform across donors, and that assumption may not be true. Most TCR sequences were observed very rarely across donors, whereas some public TCRs were present in many individuals. Three of the identified cytomegalovirus-associated TCR beta chains were confirmed in vitro to be specific for cytomegalovirus antigens. In both the original and validation cohorts, the classifier was reported to diagnose cytomegalovirus status with high specificity and sensitivity. According to a later analysis, parvovirus B19, influenza, CMV and Epstein-Barr virus appeared linked to several top co-occurrence clusters.

V ends up 6 bases short and J 2 bases short, with an unmatched junction base count of 13. The CDR3 numbers 16 residues from cysteine through phenylalanine. The retained sequence is limited to the CDR3, 48 bases, with the frame set at the first base. The germline V gene (reference sequence) sets CDR1 to LNHDA and CDR2 to SQIVND. The library was made by the immunoSEQ multiplex PCR assay. For the multiplex PCR, a mixture combining 60 forward primers for TCR Vbeta segments and 13 reverse primers for TCR Jbeta segments was used. A multiplex PCR assay on genomic DNA amplified the CDR3 region of rearranged TCR beta genes. The amplified TCR beta libraries were sequenced on the Illumina HiSeq System as 87-base-pair reads. In the original analysis: Across the 700 or so repertoires, a later analysis counted 78 million or so unique TCR beta chains, 8.5 million to 12 million of which were shared by at least two donors. A nearest-neighbor algorithm error-corrected the raw reads and collapsed the reads into unique sequences, merging closely related sequences to remove PCR and sequencing errors. V, D and J gene segments were assigned by aligning CDR3 sequences to IMGT reference sequences. For a sequence to be retained, a match of at least six nucleotides to both a V gene segment and a J gene segment was required. A rearrangement was called productive if the CDR3 had no stop codons and remained in frame with V and J, and every other rearrangement was called non-productive. Following IMGT convention, CDR3 was defined as the stretch from the second conserved V-encoded cysteine up to the conserved J-encoded phenylalanine. Sequences without an unambiguous match to a single V gene segment were excluded from the earlier analysis of 450 to 650 of the donors. An earlier analysis of 500 to 700 of the donors classified V segments as functional when productive rearrangements were above 56.7% and as segregating when the standard deviation between donors was above 5%. A statistical classification framework was built for diagnosing cytomegalovirus status from the catalog of TCR beta chain sequences. A later analysis assigned V and J genes by comparing TCR nucleotide sequences with IMGT/GENE-DB human TR gene sequences. A later analysis assigned CDR3 sequences and most-parsimonious VDJ recombination scenarios with the TCRdist pipeline. In a later analysis, each TCR beta chain was defined by its CDR3 amino acid sequence together with its V-gene family, and reads without a unique V-gene family were excluded. To address suspected cross-contamination and a sequencing artifact, a later analysis removed around 600 highly shared, low-generation-probability nucleotide sequences. In a later analysis, a clonal expansion index for each public chain was calculated from normalized within-repertoire ranks of inferred template counts. Generation probabilities in a later analysis came from a VDJ recombination model fitted to out-of-frame rearrangements, and those results were checked against IGoR. A later analysis scored TCR-TCR, TCR-HLA and TCR-CMV co-occurrence with hypergeometric tests, applying a repertoire-size bias correction to TCR pairs. In a later analysis, false discovery rates were estimated by permuting HLA or CMV assignments 20 times. In a later analysis, co-occurring TCRs were grouped with DBSCAN, and TCRdist sequence similarity was added when clustering was performed within HLA-allele-positive subsets. Repertoires with fewer than 30,000 or more than 120,000 public chains, plus five repertoires with anomalous nucleotide sharing, were excluded from co-occurrence clustering. Entries here come from immuneACCESS through TCRdb and include only in-frame sequences with V and J called. Some clones fail to appear in such tables; in the studies checked, an unresolved V gene covers under half of the shortfall, and the cause of the remainder is unknown. Clonal size and the V and J genes are those of that table, whereas D and trimming came from the DNA. The sample table holds 150,000 to 200,000 clones, of which roughly 83% were seen once. Less than 2.5% of the sample belongs to the ten largest clones.

Sequencing was performed on PBMCs. This sequence was found in a woman in her forties or fifties in good health and CMV-seronegative. This sequence uses TRBV19 and TRBJ2-7, and 7 junction bases match TRBD1. CDR3 region: CASSGTAGGATYEQYF. The nucleotide sequence is given as TGTGCCAGTAGCGGGACCGCAGGGGGTGCAACCTACGAGCAGTACTTC. The CDR3 plus the reference TRBV19 and TRBJ2-7 genes for the other parts give the full variable domain: DGGITQSPKYLFRKEGQNVTLSCEQNLNHDAMYWYRQDPGQGLRLIYYSQIVNDFQKGDIAEGYSVSREKKESFPLTVTSAQKNPTAFYLCASSGTAGGATYEQYFGPGTRLTVT.